The rows below give T cell receptor beta chains drawn from one sample of a study of CD8+CD57+ T cells in acquired aplastic anemia. TCRdb recomputed calls from the reads with MiXCR, one row per CDR3 protein. Of 260,000 or so distinct CDR3 sequences in the sample, roughly half were seen once. Material: sorted CD4+, CD8+, or CD8+CD57+ T cells (not recorded which) from PBMCs. Receptor source: a human donor with aplastic anemia. CDR3s include the opening cysteine and the closing phenylalanine or tryptophan. Each record gives: V gene, J gene, clone size, D gene, CDR3 DNA, CDR3 protein. A D gene is named only where the DNA matches it firmly. A row's size may be missing; if present it is once, few, many or a size class.

V: TRBV5-1; J: TRBJ1-2; size: NA; D: TRBD1; DNA: TGCGCCAGCAAGATGACAGGGGGAGAAGACTATGGCTACACCTTC; CDR3: CASKMTGGEDYGYTF
V: TRBV15; J: TRBJ2-3; size: NA; D: TRBD2; DNA: TGTGCCACCTCGGCGGGGGGGCCAGCAGATACGCAGTATTTT; CDR3: CATSAGGPADTQYF
V: TRBV25-1; J: TRBJ1-3; size: NA; D: NA; DNA: TGTGCCAGCAGCGGCAGGAAAAACTCTGGAAACACCATATATTTT; CDR3: CASSGRKNSGNTIYF
V: TRBV29-1; J: TRBJ2-5; size: NA; D: TRBD1; DNA: TGCAGCGTTGGACAGGGGCAAGAGACCCAGTACTTC; CDR3: CSVGQGQETQYF
V: TRBV7-2; J: TRBJ1-1; size: many; D: NA; DNA: TGTGCCAGCAGCCACGGACCATCTTCTCGAACTGAAGCTTTCTTT; CDR3: CASSHGPSSRTEAFF
V: TRBV15; J: TRBJ2-5; size: NA; D: NA; DNA: TGTGCCACGGCTAGGGGGTATCGAGAGACCCAGTACTTC; CDR3: CATARGYRETQYF
V: TRBV7-9; J: TRBJ2-2; size: many; D: NA; DNA: TGTGCCAGCAGCTACGAGGAGTTCGCGAACACCGGGGAGCTGTTTTTT; CDR3: CASSYEEFANTGELFF
V: TRBV9; J: TRBJ2-1; size: many; D: NA; DNA: TGTGCCAGCAGCGTAGGACAGGGAGGCAATGAGCAGTTCTTC; CDR3: CASSVGQGGNEQFF
V: TRBV30; J: TRBJ1-3; size: few; D: TRBD1; DNA: TGTGCCTCCCTACAGGGGGCTGGAAACACCATATATTTT; CDR3: CASLQGAGNTIYF
V: TRBV5-8; J: TRBJ2-1; size: many; D: TRBD2; DNA: TGTGCCAGCAGTCGAAGCGGGAGTAATGCCTACAATGAGCAGTTCTTC; CDR3: CASSRSGSNAYNEQFF
V: TRBV7-8; J: TRBJ2-1; size: NA; D: NA; DNA: TGTGCCAGCAGTATTACAGGGTCCCGGCGGACTGAGCAGTTCTTC; CDR3: CASSITGSRRTEQFF
V: TRBV7-9; J: TRBJ2-6; size: many; D: NA; DNA: TGTGCCAGCAGCTTACTCGAAAGCCGACCCTCTGGGGCCAACGTCCTGACTTTC; CDR3: CASSLLESRPSGANVLTF
V: TRBV6-6; J: TRBJ1-1; size: many; D: NA; DNA: TGTGCCAGCAGCCCGCGAGGACAGTCCAGCACTGAAGCTTTCTTT; CDR3: CASSPRGQSSTEAFF
V: TRBV5-1; J: TRBJ2-7; size: NA; D: NA; DNA: TGTGCCAGCAGCTCCAGATATTTCCCGTACGAGCAGTACTTC; CDR3: CASSSRYFPYEQYF
V: TRBV27; J: TRBJ1-2; size: NA; D: TRBD1; DNA: TGTGCCAGCAGTTTATTTTTCCGGGACAGCATTAACTATGGCTACACCTTC; CDR3: CASSLFFRDSINYGYTF
V: TRBV10-2; J: TRBJ2-1; size: once; D: NA; DNA: TGCGCCAGCAGTGAGTCGGATGAGCAGTTCTTC; CDR3: CASSESDEQFF
V: TRBV29-1; J: TRBJ2-2; size: once; D: TRBD2; DNA: TGCAGCGTGCTAGCGGGGGCCCACACCGGGGAGCTGTTTTTT; CDR3: CSVLAGAHTGELFF
V: TRBV15; J: TRBJ2-1; size: NA; D: TRBD2; DNA: TGTGCCACCAGCAGAGGACGGGAGGGGGGTGAGCAGTTCTTC; CDR3: CATSRGREGGEQFF
V: TRBV5-4; J: TRBJ2-7; size: NA; D: NA; DNA: TGTGCCAGCAGCTTGGTTGGAGGGGGAGTTTCCTACGAGCAGTACTTC; CDR3: CASSLVGGGVSYEQYF
V: TRBV20-1; J: TRBJ1-5; size: NA; D: NA; DNA: TGCAGTGCTAGAGTTGGGCAGGGGAATCAGCCCCAGCATTTT; CDR3: CSARVGQGNQPQHF
V: TRBV30; J: TRBJ1-6; size: NA; D: NA; DNA: TGTGCCTGGAGTTTGGCCGACAGCGGGAATTCACCCCTCCACTTT; CDR3: CAWSLADSGNSPLHF
V: TRBV20-1; J: TRBJ1-2; size: NA; D: TRBD1; DNA: TGCAGTGCTAGGACAGGGGGCAACTATGGCCACACCTTC; CDR3: CSARTGGNYGHTF
V: TRBV5-6; J: TRBJ1-1; size: NA; D: NA; DNA: TGTGCCAGCAGCTTGACGTGGGGACGAACTGAAGCTTTCTTT; CDR3: CASSLTWGRTEAFF
V: TRBV6-1; J: TRBJ2-7; size: NA; D: NA; DNA: TGTGCCAGCAGTGACTTGGGGGGAAGACGGTCCTACGAGCAGTACTTC; CDR3: CASSDLGGRRSYEQYF
V: TRBV5-1; J: TRBJ2-7; size: few; D: NA; DNA: TGCGCCAGCAGCTCGACAGGTGGAACCTACGAGCAGTACTTC; CDR3: CASSSTGGTYEQYF
V: TRBV5-6; J: TRBJ2-5; size: many; D: TRBD1; DNA: TGTGCCAGCAGCCAATCCTCGGGACAGGGGCCGGAGACCCAGTACTTC; CDR3: CASSQSSGQGPETQYF
V: TRBV30; J: TRBJ1-4; size: NA; D: NA; DNA: TGTGCCTGGAGTGTCTACCCTAGGGACCTAGCAGACGAAAAACTGTTTTTT; CDR3: CAWSVYPRDLADEKLFF
V: TRBV5-1; J: TRBJ1-5; size: NA; D: NA; DNA: TGCGCCAGCAGCTTGGAAGGGTACGGCGGCAATCAGCCCCAGCATTTT; CDR3: CASSLEGYGGNQPQHF
V: TRBV10-3; J: TRBJ1-1; size: few; D: NA; DNA: TGTGCCAGCAGTTCGACCGGGACCCTGGGCCCTGAAGCTTTCTTT; CDR3: CASSSTGTLGPEAFF
V: TRBV20-1; J: TRBJ1-1; size: many; D: TRBD1; DNA: TGCAGTGCTAGAGGGCAGGGGGCAAGGAACACTGAAGCTTTCTTT; CDR3: CSARGQGARNTEAFF
V: TRBV28; J: TRBJ1-1; size: few; D: NA; DNA: TGTGCCAGCACCCCGGTGGGCGGAGGAGGCACTGAAGCTTTCTTT; CDR3: CASTPVGGGGTEAFF
V: TRBV7-2; J: TRBJ1-1; size: NA; D: NA; DNA: TGTGCCAGCAGCTCCCACAGGGTCGAAGCTTTCTTT; CDR3: CASSSHRVEAFF
V: TRBV9; J: TRBJ2-3; size: NA; D: TRBD2; DNA: TGTGCCAGCAGCGTAGGGGGGACTAGTCACACAGATACGCAGTATTTT; CDR3: CASSVGGTSHTDTQYF
V: TRBV12-3/TRBV12-4; J: TRBJ2-7; size: NA; D: TRBD2; DNA: TGTGCCAGCAGTTTGGTACTAGCGGGGGGCCAGTACTTC; CDR3: CASSLVLAGGQYF
V: TRBV20-1; J: TRBJ2-3; size: many; D: NA; DNA: TGCAGTGCTAGAGATGGGAGACCGACATCAGATACGCAGTATTTT; CDR3: CSARDGRPTSDTQYF
V: TRBV6-5; J: TRBJ2-7; size: many; D: NA; DNA: TGTGCCAGCAGTACTGGACAGTTAACCTACGAGCAGTACTTC; CDR3: CASSTGQLTYEQYF
V: TRBV5-1; J: TRBJ1-2; size: NA; D: TRBD1; DNA: TGCGCCAGCAGCGCCCCCGGGACAGCGTATGGCTACACCTTC; CDR3: CASSAPGTAYGYTF
V: TRBV2; J: TRBJ1-2; size: NA; D: NA; DNA: TGTGCCAGCAGGGGACCTACAGGTTCTACTGGCTATACCTTC; CDR3: CASRGPTGSTGYTF
V: TRBV29-1; J: TRBJ1-1; size: few; D: TRBD1; DNA: TGCAGCGTTGAAGAAAGGGACAGGAGCAAGAACACTGAAGCTTTCTTT; CDR3: CSVEERDRSKNTEAFF
V: TRBV10-2; J: TRBJ1-4; size: many; D: NA; DNA: TGCGCCAGCAGTGAGTCGAAGGGGCTTCCTAATGAAAAACTGTTTTTT; CDR3: CASSESKGLPNEKLFF
V: TRBV12-5; J: TRBJ1-2; size: many; D: TRBD1; DNA: TGTGCTAGCATAGCCCTTAATCAGGGGGCCATCGGCTACACCTTC; CDR3: CASIALNQGAIGYTF